This entry features one T cell receptor beta chain sequence. Its specificity is not known. The sample originates from a study of OX40 agonist ivuxolimab in advanced cancers. Study information: An agonistic anti-OX40 (CD134) antibody, ivuxolimab, was used to treat the patients. Patients were infused with ivuxolimab every 2 weeks at 0.01 to 10 mg/kg.

General observations from the study: Dosing at 0.1 to 3.0 mg/kg was accompanied by clonal expansion of CD4+ and CD8+ blood T cells by week 6.

Clones were read by immunoSEQ multiplex PCR, and TCRdb kept only the in-frame ones, dropping some. This sample yields almost 90,000 clones, of which around 87% are seen a single time; about 1.5% belongs to the top ten. CDR3 length: 17 amino acids. Unmatched junction bases numbered 8, after V lost 0 bases and J lost 4 bases. Germline CDR1 reads MGHRA; CDR2 reads YSYEKL. The clonotype originates from an adult with an advanced solid tumor such as melanoma, head and neck, liver or kidney cancer. The V call is TRBV4-1, the J call TRBJ2-1; 8 bases line up with TRBD2. The sample consisted of CD4+ or CD8+ T cells sorted from blood, taken in a trial of the OX40 agonist ivuxolimab. The CDR3 loop reads CASSQDRGSSGYNEQFF. CDR3 sequence (DNA): TGCGCCAGCAGCCAAGACCGGGGGTCTAGCGGGTACAATGAGCAGTTCTTC.